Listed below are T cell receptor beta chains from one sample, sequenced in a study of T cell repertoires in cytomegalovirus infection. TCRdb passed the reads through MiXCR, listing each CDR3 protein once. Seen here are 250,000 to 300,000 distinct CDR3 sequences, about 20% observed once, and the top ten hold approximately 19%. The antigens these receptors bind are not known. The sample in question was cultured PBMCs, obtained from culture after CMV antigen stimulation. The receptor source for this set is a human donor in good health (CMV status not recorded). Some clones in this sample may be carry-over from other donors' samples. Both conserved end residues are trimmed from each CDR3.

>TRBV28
ASRSSSWGSSGRSRYEQY
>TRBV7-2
ASSFQAPSVAGELF
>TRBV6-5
ASSPFRTSGSTDTQY
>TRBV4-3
ASSQDRGWREKLF
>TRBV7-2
ASSLAGQAGSDTQY
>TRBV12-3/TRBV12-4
ASSFSDLAGDHEQF
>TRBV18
ASSPITSDYGYT
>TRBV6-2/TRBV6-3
ASRMAGPAGELF
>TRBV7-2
ASSLGLDRLTDTQY
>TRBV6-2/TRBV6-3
ASSPNLALGELF
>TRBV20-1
SGTSGRSEREQF
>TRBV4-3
ASSQEVEVFGNQPQH
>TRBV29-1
SVGKDPNEKLF
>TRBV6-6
ASSYSKTGLVGNQPQH
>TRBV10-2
ASNGQGRADTQY
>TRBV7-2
ASSAQAGGTDTQY
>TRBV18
ASSPPGGQGGTEQF
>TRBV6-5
ASRKYGTGAPDTQY
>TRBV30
AWGRQGATRTEAF
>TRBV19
ASLLGRVDYGYT
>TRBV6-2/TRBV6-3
ASSLAGVRDTQY
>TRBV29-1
SWRCGVARGYT
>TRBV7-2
ASSLGASGVLDEQY
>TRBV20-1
SARRGTSTDTQY
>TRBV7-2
ASSLALTYGTEAF
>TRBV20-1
SARGAGGRSDTQY
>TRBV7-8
ASSLSDSYEQY
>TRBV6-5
AARRGPTEAF
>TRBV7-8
ASSLVLAGADTQY
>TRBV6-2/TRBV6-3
ASSYSRGGGGYNEQF
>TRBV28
ASSYGVGRASETQY
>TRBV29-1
SVEDRASGNTIY
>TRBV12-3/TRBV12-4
ASSLGSRLSSYEQY